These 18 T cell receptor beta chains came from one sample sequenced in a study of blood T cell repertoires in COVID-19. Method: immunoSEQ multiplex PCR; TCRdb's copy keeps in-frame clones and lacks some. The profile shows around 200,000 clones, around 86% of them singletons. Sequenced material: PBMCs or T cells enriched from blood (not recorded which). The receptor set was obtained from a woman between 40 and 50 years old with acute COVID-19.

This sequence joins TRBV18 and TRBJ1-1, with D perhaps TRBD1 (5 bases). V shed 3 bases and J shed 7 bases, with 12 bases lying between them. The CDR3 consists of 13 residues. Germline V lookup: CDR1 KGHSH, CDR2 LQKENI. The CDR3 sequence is CASSPGGGNEAFF. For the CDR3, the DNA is TGTGCCAGCTCACCGGGGGGGGGTAATGAAGCTTTCTTT.

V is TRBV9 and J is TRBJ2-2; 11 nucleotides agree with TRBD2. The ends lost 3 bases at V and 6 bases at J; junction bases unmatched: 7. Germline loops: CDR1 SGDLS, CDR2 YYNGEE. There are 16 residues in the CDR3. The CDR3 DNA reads TGTGCCAGCAGCGCGTTGACTAGCGGGGTAGCCGGGGAGCTGTTTTTT. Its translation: CASSALTSGVAGELFF. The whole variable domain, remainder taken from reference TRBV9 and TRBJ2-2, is DSGVTQTPKHLITATGQRVTLRCSPRSGDLSVYWYQQSLDQGLQFLIQYYNGEERAKGNILERFSAQQFPDLHSELNLSSLELGDSALYFCASSALTSGVAGELFFGEGSRLTVL.

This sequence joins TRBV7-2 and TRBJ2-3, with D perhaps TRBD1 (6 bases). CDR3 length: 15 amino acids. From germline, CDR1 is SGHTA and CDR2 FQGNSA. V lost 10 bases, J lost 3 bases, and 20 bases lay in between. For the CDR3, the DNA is TGTGCCACACCTCGAGGCAGGGGCCCTACAGATACGCAGTATTTT. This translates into CATPRGRGPTDTQYF.

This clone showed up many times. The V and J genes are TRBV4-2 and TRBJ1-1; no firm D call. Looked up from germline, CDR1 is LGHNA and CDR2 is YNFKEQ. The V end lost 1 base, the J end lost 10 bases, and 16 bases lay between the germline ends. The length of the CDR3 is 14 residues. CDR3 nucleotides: TGTGCCAGCAGCCAAGCTCGGGAGTCCTTCTTAGCTTTCTTT. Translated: CASSQARESFLAFF.

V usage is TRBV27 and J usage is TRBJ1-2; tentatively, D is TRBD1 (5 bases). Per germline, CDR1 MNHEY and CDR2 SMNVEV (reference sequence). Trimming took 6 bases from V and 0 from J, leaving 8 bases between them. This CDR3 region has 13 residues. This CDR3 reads CASRGGPNYGYTF. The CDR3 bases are TGTGCCAGCAGGGGGGGACCTAACTATGGCTACACCTTC.

The CDR3 loop reads CASSSPLPTSGYNEQFF. The CDR3 DNA reads TGTGCCAGCAGCTCCCCCCTCCCGACTAGCGGCTACAATGAGCAGTTCTTC. The chain has TRBV5-8 and TRBJ2-1, with TRBD2 identical over 9 bases. The junction had 10 bases not matched to a gene; V was cut back by 3 bases and J by 3 bases. The CDR3 has 17 residues. CDR1 is SGHTS, CDR2 YDEGEE, per germline.

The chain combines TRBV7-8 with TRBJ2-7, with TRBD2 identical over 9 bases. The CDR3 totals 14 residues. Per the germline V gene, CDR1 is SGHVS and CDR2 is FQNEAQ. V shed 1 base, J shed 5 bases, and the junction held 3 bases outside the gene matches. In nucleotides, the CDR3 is TGTGCCAGCAGCTTAGGGACTAGCGAAAACGAGCAGTACTTC. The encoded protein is CASSLGTSENEQYF.

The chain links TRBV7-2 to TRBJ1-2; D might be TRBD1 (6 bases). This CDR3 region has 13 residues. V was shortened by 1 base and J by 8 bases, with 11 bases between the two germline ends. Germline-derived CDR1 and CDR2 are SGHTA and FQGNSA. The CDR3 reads CASSLEQGIGYTF. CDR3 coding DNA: TGTGCCAGCAGCTTAGAACAGGGAATCGGCTACACCTTC.

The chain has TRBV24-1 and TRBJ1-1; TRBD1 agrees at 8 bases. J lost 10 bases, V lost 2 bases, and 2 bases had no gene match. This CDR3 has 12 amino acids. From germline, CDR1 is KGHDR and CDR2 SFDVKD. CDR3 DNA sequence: TGTGCCACCAGTGATTCTACAGGGGGAGCTTTCTTT. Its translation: CATSDSTGGAFF.

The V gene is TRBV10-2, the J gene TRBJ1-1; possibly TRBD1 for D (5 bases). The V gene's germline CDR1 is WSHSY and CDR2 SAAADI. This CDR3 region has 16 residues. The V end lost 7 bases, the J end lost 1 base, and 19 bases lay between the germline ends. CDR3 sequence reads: CASTEPHIDRNTEAFF. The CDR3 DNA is TGCGCCAGCACCGAACCCCATATAGACAGGAACACTGAAGCTTTCTTT.

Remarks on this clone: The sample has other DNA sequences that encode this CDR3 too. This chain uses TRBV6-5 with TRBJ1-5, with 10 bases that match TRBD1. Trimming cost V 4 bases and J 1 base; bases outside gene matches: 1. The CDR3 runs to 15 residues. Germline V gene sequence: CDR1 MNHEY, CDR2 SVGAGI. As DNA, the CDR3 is TGTGCCAGCAGTTCGGACAGGGGGAGCAATCAGCCCCAGCATTTT. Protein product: CASSSDRGSNQPQHF.

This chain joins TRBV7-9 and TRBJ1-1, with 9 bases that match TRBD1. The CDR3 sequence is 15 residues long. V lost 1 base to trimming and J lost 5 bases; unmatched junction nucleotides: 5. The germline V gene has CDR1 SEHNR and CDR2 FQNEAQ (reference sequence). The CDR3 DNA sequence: TGTGCCAGCAGCTTAGGGGACAGGGAGGGGACTGAAGCTTTCTTT. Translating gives CASSLGDREGTEAFF.

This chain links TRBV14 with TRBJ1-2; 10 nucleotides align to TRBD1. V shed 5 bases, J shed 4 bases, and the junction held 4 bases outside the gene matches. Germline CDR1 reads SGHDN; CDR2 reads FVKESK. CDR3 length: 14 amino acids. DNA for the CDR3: TGTGCCAGCAGCGACAGGGGGCTGACCTATGGCTACACCTTC. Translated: CASSDRGLTYGYTF.

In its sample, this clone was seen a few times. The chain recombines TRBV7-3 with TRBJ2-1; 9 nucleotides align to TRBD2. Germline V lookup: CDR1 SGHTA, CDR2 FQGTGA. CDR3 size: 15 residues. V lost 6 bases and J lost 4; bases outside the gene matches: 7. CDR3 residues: CASSILAGLYNEQFF. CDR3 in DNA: TGTGCCAGCAGTATTCTAGCGGGACTATACAATGAGCAGTTCTTC. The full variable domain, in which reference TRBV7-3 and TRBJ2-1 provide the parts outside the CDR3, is GAGVSQTPSNKVTEKGKYVELRCDPISGHTALYWYRQSLGQGPEFLIYFQGTGAADDSGLPNDRFFAVRPEGSVSTLKIQRTERGDSAVYLCASSILAGLYNEQFFGPGTRLTVL.

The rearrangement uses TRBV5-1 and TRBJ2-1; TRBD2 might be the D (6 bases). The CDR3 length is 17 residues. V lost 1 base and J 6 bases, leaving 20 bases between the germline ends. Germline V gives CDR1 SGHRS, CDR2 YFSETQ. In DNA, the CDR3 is TGCGCCAGCAGCTTGTATAAAGAGGCAGGGAGGTTCAATGAGCAGTTCTTC. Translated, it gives CASSLYKEAGRFNEQFF.

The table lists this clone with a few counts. In DNA form, the CDR3 reads TGCAGCGTTGAACTCGACAACCCCGGGGATGAAAAACTGTTTTTT. It is translated as CSVELDNPGDEKLFF. The chain carries TRBV29-1 and TRBJ1-4; D remains unclear. The CDR3 covers 15 residues. The V gene's germline CDR1 is SQVTM and CDR2 ANQGSEA. Deletions cut 2 bases from V and 6 bases from J, with 16 bases between.

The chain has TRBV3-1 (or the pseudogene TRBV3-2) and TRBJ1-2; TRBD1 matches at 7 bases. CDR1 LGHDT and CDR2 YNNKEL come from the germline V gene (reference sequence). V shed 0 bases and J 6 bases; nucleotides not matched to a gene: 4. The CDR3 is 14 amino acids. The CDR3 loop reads CASSQDNRGNGYTF. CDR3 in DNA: TGTGCCAGCAGCCAAGATAACAGGGGCAATGGCTACACCTTC.

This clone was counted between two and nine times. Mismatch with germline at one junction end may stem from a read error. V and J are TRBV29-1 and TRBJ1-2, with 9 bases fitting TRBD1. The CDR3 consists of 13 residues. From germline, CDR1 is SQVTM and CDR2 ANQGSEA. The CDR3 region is CSVEGDRVNPCAF. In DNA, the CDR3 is TGCAGCGTTGAAGGGGACAGGGTCAACCCTTGCGCCTTC.